This T cell receptor (beta chain) is from a study of T-cell memory formation after mild COVID-19. TCRdb fed the 5' RACE reads into MiXCR, producing one record per CDR3 protein. The sample lists 400,000 or so distinct CDR3 sequences, 20% occurring once. This clonotype has only a few counts. The sequence came from an adult woman who had mild COVID-19 (a few samples of this study predate the infection). Cell type and time point are not known. The sequencing sample was made of PBMCs or a T cell subset sorted from them (not recorded which).

The CDR3 spells CASSPFDEQFF. The CDR3 coding sequence is TGTGCCAGCAGTCCGTTCGATGAGCAGTTCTTC. The chain employs TRBV25-1 and TRBJ2-1; D is uncertain. There are 11 residues in the CDR3. Germline CDR1 reads MGHDK; CDR2 reads SYGVNS. The V end lost 5 bases, the J end lost 8 bases, and 7 bases lay between the germline ends.